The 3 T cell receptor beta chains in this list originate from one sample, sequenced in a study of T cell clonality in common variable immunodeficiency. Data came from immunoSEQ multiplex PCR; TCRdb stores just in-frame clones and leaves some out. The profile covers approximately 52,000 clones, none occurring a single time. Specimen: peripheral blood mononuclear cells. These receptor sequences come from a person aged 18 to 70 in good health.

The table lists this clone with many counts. The CDR3 is CASSPYADTQYF. The CDR3 DNA, read in part, is TGTGCCAGTAGTCCGTACGCGGATACG. The chain carries TRBV19 and TRBJ2-3, with D uncertain. The read falls 3 residues short of the CDR3 end, and the missing part is taken from the germline J gene. CDR3 size: 12 residues. Trimming took 5 bases from V and 6 from J, leaving 9 bases between them. The germline CDR1 and CDR2 sequences are LNHDA and SQIVND (reference sequence).

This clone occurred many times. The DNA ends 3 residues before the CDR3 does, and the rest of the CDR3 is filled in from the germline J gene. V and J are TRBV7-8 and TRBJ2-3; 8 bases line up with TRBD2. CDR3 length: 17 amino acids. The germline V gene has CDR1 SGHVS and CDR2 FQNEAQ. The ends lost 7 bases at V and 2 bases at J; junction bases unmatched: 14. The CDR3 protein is CASTPRSAGGPTDTQYF. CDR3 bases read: TGTGCCAGCACCCCCCGGTCTGCGGGAGGACCCACAGATACG. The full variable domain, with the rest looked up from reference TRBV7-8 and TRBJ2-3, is GAGVSQSPRYKVAKRGQDVALRCDPISGHVSLFWYQQALGQGPEFLTYFQNEAQLDKSGLPSDRFFAERPEGSVSTLKIQRTQQEDSAVYLCASTPRSAGGPTDTQYFGPGTRLTVL.

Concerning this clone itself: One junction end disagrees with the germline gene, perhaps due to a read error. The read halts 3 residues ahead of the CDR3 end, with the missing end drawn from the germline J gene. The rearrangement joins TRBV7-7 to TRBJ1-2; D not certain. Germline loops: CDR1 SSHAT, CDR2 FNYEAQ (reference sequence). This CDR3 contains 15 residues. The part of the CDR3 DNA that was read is TGTGCTAGCAGCTCCTTTAACAGTGATGAGAATGAC. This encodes CASSSFNSDEND. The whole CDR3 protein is CASSSFNSDENDYTF.